The 15 T cell receptor beta chains reported below all come from one sample, sequenced in a study of OX40 agonist ivuxolimab in advanced cancers. The library was generated by the immunoSEQ multiplex PCR assay. TCRdb took this table from immuneACCESS and kept in-frame rearrangements with V and J called. Such tables lack part of the clones; where checked against another copy, unresolved V genes explain under half of the gap, and the rest is unexplained. This sample has 70,000 or so clones in its table, and 92% of those were observed once. The ten top clones hold about 10% of the sample. The sample in question was CD4+ or CD8+ T cells sorted from blood, obtained in a trial of the OX40 agonist ivuxolimab. The receptors were gathered from an adult with an advanced solid tumor such as melanoma, head and neck, liver or kidney cancer.

The rearrangement links TRBV7-9 to TRBJ2-7; D not resolved. Trimming stripped 2 bases from V and 2 bases from J, with 7 bases between. CDR1 and CDR2 from the germline V gene are SEHNR and FQNEAQ (reference sequence). This CDR3 contains 13 residues. This CDR3 reads CASSLFAPYEQYF. The CDR3 DNA reads as TGTGCCAGCAGCTTATTCGCTCCCTACGAGCAGTACTTC.

This chain uses TRBV19 with TRBJ1-5, with D unclear. Between the trimmed V and J ends, which lost 4 bases and 0 bases, there was a span of 7 bases. Germline V lookup: CDR1 LNHDA, CDR2 SQIVND (reference sequence). This CDR3 spans 14 amino acids. The CDR3 region has the DNA TGTGCCAGTAGTAGAGCTCTTAGCAATCAGCCCCAGCATTTT. The encoded protein is CASSRALSNQPQHF.

The V and J genes are TRBV9 and TRBJ2-3; D gene ambiguous. CDR1 SGDLS and CDR2 YYNGEE come from the germline V gene. The CDR3 loop spans 14 amino acids. Deletions cut 1 base from V and 2 bases from J, with 8 bases between. CDR3 nucleotide sequence: TGTGCCAGCAGCGTAAGGCAAGACACAGATACGCAGTATTTT. It codes for CASSVRQDTDTQYF.

The chain links TRBV6-1 to TRBJ2-7, with D possibly being TRBD1 (5 bases). This CDR3 has 13 amino acids. Trimming pared 5 bases from V and 2 bases from J, leaving 10 bases between. Germline assignment: CDR1 MNHNS and CDR2 SASEGT. The CDR3 loop is CASSIRAAYEQYF. The DNA for the CDR3 is TGTGCCAGCAGTATCAGGGCTGCCTACGAGCAGTACTTC.

The chain joins TRBV19 to TRBJ2-7, with a tentative D call TRBD2 (6 bases). V was pared by 3 bases and J by 6 bases, with 9 bases between. Germline-derived CDR1 and CDR2 are LNHDA and SQIVND (reference sequence). The CDR3 totals 12 residues. CDR3 DNA: TGTGCCAGTAGTATCGGAGGGACCGAGCAGTACTTC. Residues: CASSIGGTEQYF.

The V call is TRBV7-9, the J call TRBJ2-7; the D gene is possibly TRBD2 (7 bases). Germline V lookup: CDR1 SEHNR, CDR2 FQNEAQ (reference sequence). Deletions cut 2 bases from V and 4 bases from J, with 21 bases between. This CDR3 has 17 amino acids. The CDR3 loop reads CASSLSHPGEGLYEQYF. As DNA, the CDR3 is TGTGCCAGCAGCTTAAGCCATCCAGGGGAGGGGCTATACGAGCAGTACTTC.

CDR3 nucleotides: TGTGCCAGCAGTTTCAGTCAGTTAGAGCCAGATACGCAGTATTTT. Translated, it gives CASSFSQLEPDTQYF. The chain is built from TRBV11-2 and TRBJ2-3; D remains unclear. Trimming cost V 6 bases and J 4 bases, with 17 bases left between them. This CDR3 is built from 15 residues. The germline CDR1 and CDR2 sequences are SGHAT and FQNNGV.

This rearrangement joins TRBV5-1 to TRBJ2-2, with D perhaps TRBD1 (6 bases). This CDR3 has 15 amino acids. V lost 0 bases and J 3 bases, leaving 9 bases between the germline ends. CDR1 and CDR2 from the germline V gene are SGHRS and YFSETQ. The CDR3 reads CASSLVPGDTGELFF. The CDR3, as DNA: TGCGCCAGCAGCTTGGTCCCAGGGGACACCGGGGAGCTGTTTTTT. Looking up the rest from reference TRBV5-1 and TRBJ2-2 gives the full variable domain: KAGVTQTPRYLIKTRGQQVTLSCSPISGHRSVSWYQQTPGQGLQFLFEYFSETQRNKGNFPGRFSGRQFSNSRSEMNVSTLELGDSALYLCASSLVPGDTGELFFGEGSRLTVL.

The chain couples TRBV7-9 to TRBJ2-5; D possibly corresponds to TRBD2 (6 bases). The germline CDR1 and CDR2 sequences are SEHNR and FQNEAQ (reference sequence). Trimming cost V 5 bases and J 2 bases, with 15 bases left between them. The CDR3 sequence is 15 residues long. The chain's CDR3 is CASSPVLGRQETQYF. CDR3 bases: TGTGCCAGCAGCCCGGTGTTGGGGAGGCAAGAGACCCAGTACTTC.

This chain connects TRBV19 to TRBJ2-7, with unresolved D. Trimming removed 5 bases at V and 3 bases at J, with 17 bases between. This CDR3 contains 15 residues. Germline V CDR1 and CDR2: LNHDA, SQIVND (reference sequence). CDR3 region: CASSLTRASYYEQYF. The CDR3 DNA follows: TGTGCCAGTAGTCTCACCCGGGCCTCCTACTACGAGCAGTACTTC.

The chain uses TRBV11-2 and TRBJ2-7; D gene uncertain. The CDR3 has 14 residues. CDR1 is SGHAT and CDR2 is FQNNGV in the germline V gene. V was shortened by 1 base and J by 0 bases, with 7 bases between the two germline ends. The CDR3 protein is CASSLAPSSYEQYF. As DNA, the CDR3 is TGTGCCAGCAGCTTAGCCCCGAGCTCCTACGAGCAGTACTTC.

The CDR3 reads CASSLRQELTTNEKLFF. The CDR3 DNA sequence: TGTGCCAGCAGCCTCCGACAGGAACTTACGACTAATGAAAAACTGTTTTTT. The rearrangement uses TRBV4-2 and TRBJ1-4; D may be TRBD1 (6 bases). Germline V lookup: CDR1 LGHNA, CDR2 YNFKEQ. V gave up 4 bases and J gave up 2 bases, with 17 bases separating them. The CDR3 is 17 residues long.

The rearrangement uses TRBV27 and TRBJ2-1; 10 positions match TRBD1. V shed 7 bases, J shed 4 bases, and the junction held 10 bases outside the gene matches. The CDR3 sequence is 16 residues long. In germline, CDR1 is MNHEY, CDR2 SMNVEV (reference sequence). The CDR3 sequence is CASTLVWDRGYNEQFF. The DNA of the CDR3 is TGTGCCAGCACCTTAGTGTGGGACAGGGGATACAATGAGCAGTTCTTC.

The rearrangement uses TRBV11-2 and TRBJ2-7; no clear D. V was trimmed by 7 bases and J by 2 bases, leaving 15 bases between them. This CDR3 is built from 14 residues. The germline V gene has CDR1 SGHAT and CDR2 FQNNGV. CDR3 in amino acids: CASTIWTDAYEQYF. In nucleotides, the CDR3 is TGTGCCAGCACCATATGGACGGATGCCTACGAGCAGTACTTC. The full variable domain, rest sourced from reference TRBV11-2 and TRBJ2-7, is EAGVAQSPRYKIIEKRQSVAFWCNPISGHATLYWYQQILGQGPKLLIQFQNNGVVDDSQLPKDRFSAERLKGVDSTLKIQPAKLEDSAVYLCASTIWTDAYEQYFGPGTRLTVT.

The chain uses TRBV9 and TRBJ2-3; D perhaps matches TRBD1 (6 bases). CDR3 size: 15 residues. Germline V lookup: CDR1 SGDLS, CDR2 YYNGEE. Trimming pared 0 bases from V and 2 bases from J, leaving 10 bases between. This CDR3 is CASSVEGDPTDTQYF. The CDR3 nucleotides are TGTGCCAGCAGCGTAGAGGGGGACCCCACAGATACGCAGTATTTT.